One sample yielded the 24 T cell receptor beta chains listed below, sequenced in a study of T-cell reconstitution after alpha-beta-depleted transplantation in children. During its preparation, the TCRbeta library received unique molecular identifiers. TCRdb recomputed calls from the PCR reads with MiXCR, one row per CDR3 protein. This table has about 540,000 distinct CDR3 sequences, over 20% appearing once. This sample comprised PBMCs, obtained before TCRalphabeta/CD19-depleted stem cell transplant. These receptors came from a boy under two years old with Wiskott-Aldrich syndrome, due to receive a stem cell transplant.

This chain connects TRBV29-1 to TRBJ1-5; 9 nucleotides agree with TRBD1. Trimming at V came to 7 bases and at J to 2 bases, leaving 6 bases not matched to a gene. The germline CDR1 and CDR2 sequences are SQVTM and ANQGSEA. The CDR3 is 14 amino acids. This chain's CDR3 is CSAVTGGRNQPQHF. The CDR3 DNA reads TGCAGCGCGGTGACAGGGGGGCGCAATCAGCCCCAGCATTTT.

The chain links TRBV2 to TRBJ1-1, with D hard to call. Germline assignment: CDR1 SNHLY and CDR2 FYNNEI. This CDR3 comprises 13 residues. V lost 4 bases and J lost 3, with 9 bases in between. DNA of the CDR3: TGTGCCAGCAGTGTCGGTCCGGACACTGAAGCTTTCTTT. This encodes CASSVGPDTEAFF.

The chain combines TRBV20-1 with TRBJ2-7; TRBD1 is a possible D gene (5 bases). The germline V gene encodes CDR1 DFQATT and CDR2 SNEGSKA (reference sequence). Deletions cut 3 bases from V and 5 bases from J, with 11 bases between. The CDR3 is 12 amino acids. CDR3 protein: CSARGQLDEQYF. The DNA of the CDR3 is TGCAGTGCTAGGGGGCAGTTGGACGAGCAGTACTTC.

The chain joins TRBV19 to TRBJ2-5; D assignment may be TRBD1 or TRBD2 (5 bases each). This CDR3 region has 14 residues. Per germline, CDR1 LNHDA and CDR2 SQIVND (reference sequence). Trimming stripped 3 bases from V and 4 bases from J, with 12 bases between. In DNA, the CDR3 is TGTGCCAGTAGTATGGGGCCCGGAGGAGAGACCCAGTACTTC. This sequence encodes CASSMGPGGETQYF. Variable domain in full (rest from reference TRBV19 and TRBJ2-5): DGGITQSPKYLFRKEGQNVTLSCEQNLNHDAMYWYRQDPGQGLRLIYYSQIVNDFQKGDIAEGYSVSREKKESFPLTVTSAQKNPTAFYLCASSMGPGGETQYFGPGTRLLVL.

This clonotype was recorded a few times. The rearrangement joins TRBV7-2 to TRBJ2-7; D not resolved. The CDR3 contains 14 residues. Germline V gene sequence: CDR1 SGHTA, CDR2 FQGNSA. V gave up 1 base and J gave up 0 bases, with 7 bases separating them. The CDR3 here is CASSLGWGSYEQYF. Written as DNA, the CDR3 is TGTGCCAGCAGCTTAGGTTGGGGCTCCTACGAGCAGTACTTC.

This clonotype has only a few counts. This chain connects TRBV7-9 to TRBJ2-5; 7 positions match TRBD1. The V segment lost 3 bases and the J segment 5 bases; nucleotides outside the gene matches: 9. The CDR3 is 15 residues long. From germline, CDR1 is SEHNR and CDR2 FQNEAQ (reference sequence). This chain's CDR3 is CASSLGGGQSETQYF. The CDR3 DNA is TGTGCCAGCAGCTTGGGTGGGGGACAGTCGGAGACCCAGTACTTC.

Only a few counts were recorded for this clonotype. The V call is TRBV5-1, the J call TRBJ2-6; D remains unclear. CDR1 is SGHRS and CDR2 is YFSETQ in the germline V gene. The CDR3 contains 15 residues. Deletions cut 2 bases from V and 0 bases from J, with 6 bases between. The CDR3 loop reads CASSFTPSGANVLTF. CDR3 coding DNA: TGCGCCAGCAGCTTCACTCCCTCTGGGGCCAACGTCCTGACTTTC.

This clonotype was detected a few times. The J gene is TRBJ1-2, the V gene TRBV3-1; D not resolved. Germline V gene data show CDR1 as LGHDT and CDR2 as YNNKEL (reference sequence). This CDR3 has 14 residues. V dropped 3 bases and J dropped 5 bases, with 13 bases sitting between them. CDR3 amino acids: CASSQLGYLYGYTF. The CDR3, as DNA: TGTGCCAGCAGCCAGTTGGGATACCTTTATGGCTACACCTTC.

The chain carries TRBV28 and TRBJ1-1, with D tentatively TRBD1 (5 bases). The germline V gene has CDR1 MDHEN and CDR2 SYDVKM. CDR3 size: 13 residues. V lost 2 bases and J 11 bases, leaving 15 bases between the germline ends. The CDR3 DNA follows: TGTGCCAGCAGTTTAGGGGGGGATGGTGAGGCTTTCTTT. This translates into CASSLGGDGEAFF.

Only a few counts were recorded for this clonotype. This may be a read error, as it is one base from a much larger clone. This chain connects TRBV11-2 to TRBJ2-3; TRBD1 aligns across 8 bases. Trimming at V came to 0 bases and at J to 2 bases, leaving 1 base not matched to a gene. The CDR3 sequence is 15 residues long. Germline CDR1 and CDR2: SGHAT and FQNNGV. This CDR3 reads CASSLDRGPTDTQYF. For the CDR3, the DNA is TGTGCCAGCAGCTTAGACAGGGGGCCCACAGATACGCAGTATTTT.

This chain connects TRBV10-1 to TRBJ2-1, with TRBD1 matching over 7 bases. The ends lost 3 bases at V and 4 bases at J; junction bases unmatched: 3. CDR1 is WNHNN, CDR2 SYGVQD, per germline (reference sequence). The CDR3 has 14 residues. This CDR3 is CASSDGDRYNEQFF. The CDR3 DNA sequence: TGCGCCAGCAGTGACGGGGACAGATACAATGAGCAGTTCTTC.

The chain links TRBV20-1 to TRBJ1-4, with 8 bases aligning to TRBD1. The ends lost 7 bases at V and 2 bases at J; junction bases unmatched: 6. The germline gives CDR1 DFQATT, CDR2 SNEGSKA (reference sequence). The CDR3 is 14 residues long. The chain's CDR3 is CSVPGQATNEKLFF. CDR3 bases: TGCAGTGTCCCGGGACAGGCGACTAATGAAAAACTGTTTTTT.

This clonotype was counted a few times. The rearrangement uses TRBV2 and TRBJ2-1; D is perhaps TRBD1 or TRBD2 (5 bases each). The CDR3 is made up of 15 amino acids. Germline CDR1 SNHLY, CDR2 FYNNEI. V dropped 7 bases and J dropped 2 bases, with 15 bases sitting between them. The DNA for the CDR3 is TGTGCCAGCATTAGGGACCAACGTGCCTACAATGAGCAGTTCTTC. As protein: CASIRDQRAYNEQFF.

This clonotype appeared a few times. At one of its ends the junction is not consistent with the germline gene, which may arise from a read error. The chain uses TRBV12-3 or TRBV12-4 and TRBJ1-4; TRBD1 matches 8 bases. The CDR3 is 13 amino acids. CDR3 nucleotide sequence: TGTGCCAGCAGGCGGACAGGGCAGGAAAAATTGTTTTTT. Residues: CASRRTGQEKLFF.

The CDR3: CASTDPGLAGSVGELFF. The CDR3 DNA reads as TGCGCCAGCACCGACCCCGGACTAGCGGGAAGCGTAGGGGAGCTGTTTTTT. The rearrangement joins TRBV5-1 to TRBJ2-2; 12 bases fit TRBD2. Germline V gene data show CDR1 as SGHRS and CDR2 as YFSETQ. V gave up 6 bases and J gave up 8 bases; unmatched junction bases: 14. The CDR3 contains 17 residues.

This clonotype showed up just a few times. This chain uses TRBV10-3 with TRBJ1-1, with a tentative D call TRBD1 (5 bases). V lost 3 bases to trimming and J lost 2 bases, with 13 bases between them. The CDR3 covers 15 residues. Germline CDR1 ENHRY, CDR2 SYGVKD. The CDR3 sequence is CAISDGAVINTEAFF. The CDR3 DNA reads as TGTGCCATCAGTGACGGGGCCGTGATCAACACTGAAGCTTTCTTT.

This sequence joins TRBV4-2 and TRBJ2-7; no firm D call. V lost 0 bases to trimming and J lost 1 base, with 10 bases between them. Germline CDR1 and CDR2: LGHNA and YNFKEQ. The CDR3 spans 15 residues. This chain's CDR3 is CASSQDLARSYEQYF. Here the CDR3 DNA reads TGTGCCAGCAGCCAAGACTTGGCGAGGTCCTACGAGCAGTACTTC.

There are a few counts of this clonotype. The chain couples TRBV12-3 or TRBV12-4 to TRBJ2-5, with TRBD1 identical over 10 bases. The V segment lost 3 bases and the J segment 7 bases; nucleotides outside the gene matches: 8. The CDR3 sequence is 15 residues long. This chain's CDR3 is CASSLGTGAGRTQYF. CDR3 nucleotide sequence: TGTGCCAGCAGTTTGGGGACAGGGGCCGGGAGGACCCAGTACTTC.

This clonotype was counted between two and nine times. The genes are TRBV10-3 and TRBJ1-3; a weak D match, TRBD1 (5 bases). The germline gives CDR1 ENHRY, CDR2 SYGVKD. V was cut by 6 bases and J by 0 bases, with 12 bases left in between. The CDR3 loop spans 15 amino acids. In DNA, the CDR3 is TGTGCCATCAGATCTGCAGGGCTCTCTGGAAACACCATATATTTT. Its protein product is CAIRSAGLSGNTIYF.

This rearrangement joins TRBV7-6 to TRBJ2-3; D not certain. The germline V gene encodes CDR1 SGHVS and CDR2 FNYEAQ. The ends were cut back, 3 bases at V and 6 bases at J, with 19 bases in the middle. The CDR3 totals 16 residues. The CDR3 sequence is CASSFGGDLYPDTQYF. The CDR3 coding sequence is TGTGCCAGCAGCTTCGGTGGTGATTTGTACCCGGATACGCAGTATTTT.

The gene calls are TRBV28 and TRBJ2-1; the D call may be TRBD1 or TRBD2 (5 bases each). CDR1 is MDHEN and CDR2 is SYDVKM in the germline V gene. The CDR3 totals 16 residues. Trimming removed 5 bases from V and 5 bases from J, with 19 bases in between. The CDR3 coding sequence is TGTGCCAGCAGTCCTCGGTTTAGGGGACGGCACAATGAGCAGTTCTTC. It specifies CASSPRFRGRHNEQFF.

The chain recombines TRBV20-1 with TRBJ2-1, with unresolved D. The V end was cut by 2 bases, the J end by 12 bases, with 17 bases between. Germline assignment: CDR1 DFQATT and CDR2 SNEGSKA (reference sequence). The length of the CDR3 is 13 residues. The CDR3 sequence is CSARRLPEEVQFF. The CDR3 DNA sequence: TGCAGTGCTAGACGATTACCCGAAGAGGTGCAGTTCTTC.

This clonotype was counted only a few times. The CDR3 reads CASSLTRGPLHF. The CDR3 nucleotides read TGCGCCAGCAGCTTGACAAGGGGACCCCTCCACTTT. The genes are TRBV5-1 and TRBJ1-6; tentatively, D is TRBD1 (5 bases). Germline V gene lookup returns CDR1 SGHRS and CDR2 YFSETQ. The CDR3 has 12 residues. V was clipped by 1 base and J by 12 bases, with 8 bases between them.

This clonotype turned up a few times. The V and J genes are TRBV20-1 and TRBJ2-5; D may be TRBD2 (5 bases). This CDR3 spans 13 amino acids. Germline loops: CDR1 DFQATT, CDR2 SNEGSKA (reference sequence). V lost 7 bases, J lost 2 bases, and 14 bases lay in between. CDR3 residues: CSVPDWRQETQYF. The CDR3 DNA follows: TGCAGTGTCCCGGACTGGAGGCAAGAGACCCAGTACTTC.